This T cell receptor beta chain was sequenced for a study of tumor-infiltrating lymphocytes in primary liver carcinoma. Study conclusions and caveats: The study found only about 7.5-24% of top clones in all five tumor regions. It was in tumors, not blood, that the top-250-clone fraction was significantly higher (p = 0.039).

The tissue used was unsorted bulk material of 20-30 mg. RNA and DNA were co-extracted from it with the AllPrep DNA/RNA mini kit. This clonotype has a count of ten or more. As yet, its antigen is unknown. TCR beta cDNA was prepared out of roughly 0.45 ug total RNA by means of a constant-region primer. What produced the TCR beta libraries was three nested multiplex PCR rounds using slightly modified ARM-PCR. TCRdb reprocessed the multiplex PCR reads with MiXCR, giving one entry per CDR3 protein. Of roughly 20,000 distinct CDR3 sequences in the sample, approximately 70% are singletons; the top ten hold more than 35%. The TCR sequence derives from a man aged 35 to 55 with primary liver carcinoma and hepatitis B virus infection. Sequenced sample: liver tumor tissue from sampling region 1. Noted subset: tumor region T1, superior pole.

CDR3 nucleotide sequence: TGTGCCAGCAGCGTAGAAGCGGGAGTCGCAGATACGCAGTATTTT. Translated: CASSVEAGVADTQYF. V usage is TRBV9 and J usage is TRBJ2-3, with 8 bases fitting TRBD2. CDR1 and CDR2 from the germline V gene are SGDLS and YYNGEE. The junction had 4 bases not matched to a gene; V was cut back by 0 bases and J by 4 bases. The CDR3 length is 15 residues.